This T cell receptor (beta chain) appears in the sequencing data of a study of cytomegalovirus exposure and HLA in healthy donors. Study findings and constraints: TCR beta V- and J-gene trimming, according to a later analysis, was linked to a missense DCLRE1C variant. Published work reported that the classifier diagnosed cytomegalovirus status with high specificity and sensitivity.

The PCR made use of 60 Vbeta and 13 Jbeta primers. Source study methods: Later, an analysis found 75 million to 100 million unique TCR beta chains, and about 10 million of these were shared. Clones were sequenced by immunoSEQ multiplex PCR, and TCRdb holds only the in-frame ones, with some missing. For V, J and clone size, that table is used; D and trimming come from the DNA. The data hold 150,000 to 200,000 clones, with approximately 81% observed a single time. For this clone: Its target is not known.

Donors had nominal health at sampling but likely had unrecorded immune exposures. The CDR3 totals 15 residues. The ends lost 5 bases at V and 3 bases at J; junction bases unmatched: 5. Per germline, CDR1 MNHNY and CDR2 SVGAGI (reference sequence). Input material: PBMCs. The genes are TRBV6-6 and TRBJ1-5; 9 bases align to TRBD1. This receptor was obtained from a boy younger than 18 in good health and CMV-seronegative. CDR3 protein: CASSRDRDINQPQHF. Written as DNA, the CDR3 is TGTGCCAGCAGTAGGGACAGGGACATCAATCAGCCCCAGCATTTT.